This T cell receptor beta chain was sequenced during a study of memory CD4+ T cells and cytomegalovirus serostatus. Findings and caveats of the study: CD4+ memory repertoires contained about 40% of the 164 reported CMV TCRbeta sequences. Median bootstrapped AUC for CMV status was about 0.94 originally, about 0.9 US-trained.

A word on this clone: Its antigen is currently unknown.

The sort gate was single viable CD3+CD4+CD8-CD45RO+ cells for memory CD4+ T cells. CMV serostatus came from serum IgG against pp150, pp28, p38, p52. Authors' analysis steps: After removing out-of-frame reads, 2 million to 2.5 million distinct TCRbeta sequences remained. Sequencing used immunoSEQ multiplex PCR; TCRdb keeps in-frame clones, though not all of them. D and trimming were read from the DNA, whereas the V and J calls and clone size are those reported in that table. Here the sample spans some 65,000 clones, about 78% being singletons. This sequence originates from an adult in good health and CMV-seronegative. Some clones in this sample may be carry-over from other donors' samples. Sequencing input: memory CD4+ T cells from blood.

CDR3 bases: TGTGCCAGCAGTCCATATTCGAGGGACCCAGATACGCAGTATTTT. Encoded protein: CASSPYSRDPDTQYF. This chain uses TRBV7-9 with TRBJ2-3, with D perhaps given as TRBD1 or TRBD2 (5 bases each). Per germline, CDR1 SEHNR and CDR2 FQNEAQ (reference sequence). There are 15 residues in the CDR3. Trimming removed 6 bases from V and 4 bases from J, with 17 bases in between. The full variable domain, its missing parts supplied by reference TRBV7-9 and TRBJ2-3, is DTGVSQNPRHKITKRGQNVTFRCDPISEHNRLYWYRQTLGQGPEFLTYFQNEAQLEKSRLLSDRFSAERPKGSFSTLEIQRTEQGDSAMYLCASSPYSRDPDTQYFGPGTRLTVL.